These 10 T cell receptor beta chains were sequenced from one sample in a study of blood T cell repertoires in COVID-19. The table came from immunoSEQ multiplex PCR; TCRdb's copy has only in-frame clones and leaves some out. The sample lists over 85,000 clones, 65% to 90% occurring once. Sequencing was carried out using peripheral blood. These TCRs come from a woman in her sixties with acute or convalescent COVID-19.

The CDR3 loop reads CASSSPDRAYGYTF. In nucleotides, the CDR3 is TGTGCCAGCAGCTCCCCGGACAGGGCCTATGGCTACACCTTC. V is TRBV7-9 and J is TRBJ1-2, with 8 bases that match TRBD1. The CDR3 totals 14 residues. V dropped 4 bases and J dropped 4; count of bases not matched to a gene: 5. From germline, CDR1 is SEHNR and CDR2 FQNEAQ (reference sequence).

This clone has only a few counts. The chain carries TRBV30 and TRBJ1-3; D ambiguous. V was shortened by 5 bases and J by 9 bases, with 17 bases between the two germline ends. The CDR3 loop spans 13 amino acids. Germline CDR1 is GTSNPN and CDR2 is SVGIG (reference sequence). The chain's CDR3 is CAWGPTPSSTIYF. CDR3 nucleotides: TGTGCCTGGGGGCCGACTCCAAGTAGCACCATATATTTT.

In DNA, the CDR3 is TGTGCCAGCAGCCAAGAAGCAGGACAGGATCCCCGGGGGCAGTTCTTC. It yields the protein CASSQEAGQDPRGQFF. The chain combines TRBV4-2 with TRBJ2-1; 7 nucleotides line up with TRBD1. V lost 0 bases and J lost 12; bases outside the gene matches: 14. Germline V lookup: CDR1 LGHNA, CDR2 YNFKEQ. The CDR3 is 16 amino acids.

The chain has TRBV2 and TRBJ1-5; 8 bases agree with TRBD1. The CDR3 sequence is 15 residues long. The V gene's germline CDR1 is SNHLY and CDR2 FYNNEI. The J segment lost 4 bases and the V segment lost 6 bases, leaving 8 bases of the junction unmatched. Here the CDR3 reads CASSPQGAPNQPQHF. In DNA, the CDR3 is TGTGCCAGCAGCCCCCAGGGGGCCCCAAATCAGCCCCAGCATTTT.

This clone appeared a single time. The rearrangement links TRBV7-9 to TRBJ1-3; 8 bases agree with TRBD1. V lost 5 bases, J lost 4 bases, and 4 bases stayed unmatched. The CDR3 has 14 residues. CDR1 SEHNR and CDR2 FQNEAQ come from the germline V gene (reference sequence). The CDR3 loop is CASSPRGQGNTIYF. CDR3 DNA: TGTGCCAGCAGCCCCAGGGGGCAAGGAAACACCATATATTTT.

The chain uses TRBV19 and TRBJ2-1; the D gene is possibly TRBD1 (6 bases). This CDR3 region has 12 residues. Germline V gives CDR1 LNHDA, CDR2 SQIVND (reference sequence). The V gene lost 6 bases and the J gene lost 3 bases, with 6 bases spanning the gap. Here the CDR3 reads CASRDSYNEQFF. The CDR3 coding sequence is TGTGCCAGTAGGGACAGCTACAATGAGCAGTTCTTC.

Here the CDR3 reads CASSQETVQASPLHF. The CDR3 nucleotides read TGTGCCAGCAGCCAAGAGACAGTCCAGGCTTCACCCCTCCACTTT. The chain joins TRBV14 to TRBJ1-6; D might be TRBD1 (5 bases). The CDR3 has 15 residues. Trimming left V 0 bases short and J 9 bases short, with 12 bases between. The V gene's germline CDR1 is SGHDN and CDR2 FVKESK.

This sequence joins TRBV6-2 or TRBV6-3 and TRBJ1-5; TRBD1 might be the D (6 bases). The germline V gene has CDR1 MNHEY and CDR2 SVGEGT. CDR3 size: 17 residues. The ends were cut back, 0 bases at V and 1 base at J, with 13 bases in the middle. CDR3 amino acids: CASSYSSVGQSNQPQHF. The CDR3 DNA reads as TGTGCCAGCAGTTACTCGAGCGTCGGACAGAGCAATCAGCCCCAGCATTTT.

The rearrangement links TRBV2 to TRBJ1-5; D might be TRBD1 (6 bases). This CDR3 contains 14 residues. Trimming pared 4 bases from V and 6 bases from J, leaving 13 bases between. Germline V gene data show CDR1 as SNHLY and CDR2 as FYNNEI. Written as DNA, the CDR3 is TGTGCCAGCAGTGTAACACAGGGAACTCAGCCCCAGCATTTT. Protein: CASSVTQGTQPQHF.

The chain employs TRBV6-2 or TRBV6-3 and TRBJ2-3, with 11 bases fitting TRBD2. Per the germline V gene, CDR1 is MNHEY and CDR2 is SVGEGT. J was trimmed by 6 bases and V by 4 bases; bases with no gene match: 9. CDR3 length equals 16 residues. The CDR3 reads CASSSEASGGIDTQYF. The CDR3 nucleotides read TGTGCCAGCAGTTCCGAGGCTAGCGGGGGGATCGATACGCAGTATTTT.